This T cell receptor (beta chain) was profiled in a study of blood T cell repertoires in COVID-19. For the study at large: There were acute and convalescent COVID-19 samples, and they came from the United States, Italy and Spain.

The CDR3 contains 17 residues. The junction had 9 bases not matched to a gene; V was cut back by 4 bases and J by 0 bases. Germline loops: CDR1 SGHKS, CDR2 YYEKEE (reference sequence). Generated by immunoSEQ multiplex PCR, the TCRdb table keeps only in-frame clones and is missing some. Of approximately 220,000 clones listed, 83% were seen once; the top ten hold 4.8%. This TCR came from a woman between 50 and 59 years old who had been exposed to COVID-19. The V gene is TRBV5-5, the J gene TRBJ1-3, with 8 nucleotides matching TRBD1. The sequencing sample was made of PBMCs or T cells enriched from blood (not recorded which). CDR3 bases: TGTGCCAGCAGCCCTGGGACAGGAAAGCGCTCTGGAAACACCATATATTTT. It yields the protein CASSPGTGKRSGNTIYF.